These 9 T cell receptor beta chains share one sample of origin, sequenced in a study of T cells after posttransplantation cyclophosphamide. Busulfan-fludarabine conditioning, marrow transplant, and cyclophosphamide on days +3 and +4 were administered. Clones were read by immunoSEQ multiplex PCR, and TCRdb kept only the in-frame ones, dropping some. This sample carries tens of thousands of clones, none of them present only once. Here the sequenced sample was PBMCs, taken after allogeneic stem cell transplant with posttransplant cyclophosphamide. These receptors originate from a young adult male patient who received an allogeneic stem cell transplant from a related donor, was CMV-positive, and had no GVHD. Some of these T cells may belong to the graft donor.

This clone has at least ten counts. The V gene is TRBV9, the J gene TRBJ2-7, with 10 bases that match TRBD1. There are 16 residues in the CDR3. Looked up from germline, CDR1 is SGDLS and CDR2 is YYNGEE. The J segment lost 3 bases and the V segment lost 4 bases, leaving 10 bases of the junction unmatched. The CDR3 region has the DNA TGTGCCAGCAGCACCGGGACAGGGGCGGCTTACTACGAGCAGTACTTC. Its translation: CASSTGTGAAYYEQYF.

This clone was found many times. This chain joins TRBV19 and TRBJ2-4, with D maybe TRBD1 (6 bases). Germline loops: CDR1 LNHDA, CDR2 SQIVND (reference sequence). The CDR3 extends over 14 amino acids. V shed 5 bases and J shed 1 base, with 9 bases lying between them. The CDR3 region has the DNA TGTGCCAGTAGTCCAGGGGACGCCAAAAACATTCAGTACTTC. Translated: CASSPGDAKNIQYF.

This clone has ten or more counts. The V call is TRBV13, the J call TRBJ1-1; 10 bases agree with TRBD1. The germline gives CDR1 PRHDT, CDR2 FYEKMQ (reference sequence). The CDR3 is 13 amino acids. The J segment lost 11 bases and the V segment lost 4 bases, leaving 7 bases of the junction unmatched. The DNA of the CDR3 is TGTGCCAGCAGCTCTGGACAGGGGGGGTCGGCTTTCTTT. This encodes CASSSGQGGSAFF.

This clone has at least ten counts. The chain links TRBV6-6 to TRBJ2-3; 9 nucleotides match TRBD2. This CDR3 has 16 amino acids. Germline V lookup: CDR1 MNHNY, CDR2 SVGAGI (reference sequence). V gave up 0 bases and J gave up 6 bases; unmatched junction bases: 7. The CDR3 DNA reads TGTGCCAGCAGTTACTCGGCGGCTAGCGGGAAGGATACGCAGTATTTT. Its translation: CASSYSAASGKDTQYF.

This clone came up many times. The chain recombines TRBV11-1 with TRBJ1-2, with TRBD1 as a possible D gene (6 bases). The CDR3 sequence is 15 residues long. The V gene's germline CDR1 is SGHAT and CDR2 FQDESV (reference sequence). V was shortened by 4 bases and J by 4 bases, with 16 bases between the two germline ends. DNA of the CDR3: TGTGCCAGCAGCTCCGGGACAACAATTCCCTATGGCTACACCTTC. Amino acids: CASSSGTTIPYGYTF. The variable domain in full, with the rest retrieved from reference TRBV11-1 and TRBJ1-2, is EAEVAQSPRYKITEKSQAVAFWCDPISGHATLYWYRQILGQGPELLVQFQDESVVDDSQLPKDRFSAERLKGVDSTLKIQPAELGDSAMYLCASSSGTTIPYGYTFGSGTRLTVV.

This clone was counted at least ten times. The CDR3 bases are TGTGCCAGCAGTACCACCGGGACAGGCTCGTCCTACGAGCAGTACTTC. Residues: CASSTTGTGSSYEQYF. V usage is TRBV28 and J usage is TRBJ2-7, with 8 bases lining up with TRBD1. Trimming took 5 bases from V and 1 from J; bases not matched to a gene: 10. CDR1 and CDR2 from the germline V gene are MDHEN and SYDVKM. The CDR3 loop spans 16 amino acids. Supplemented by reference TRBV28 and TRBJ2-7, the full variable domain reads DVKVTQSSRYLVKRTGEKVFLECVQDMDHENMFWYRQDPGLGLRLIYFSYDVKMKEKGDIPEGYSVSREKKERFSLILESASTNQTSMYLCASSTTGTGSSYEQYFGPGTRLTVT.

This clone has at least ten counts. The rearrangement joins TRBV19 to TRBJ1-5; no clear D. CDR3 size: 16 residues. V was clipped by 5 bases and J by 1 base, with 15 bases between them. Germline CDR1 is LNHDA and CDR2 is SQIVND (reference sequence). DNA for the CDR3: TGTGCCAGTAGTCCCACCGCCTTCGGGAGCAATCAGCCCCAGCATTTT. This sequence encodes CASSPTAFGSNQPQHF.

This clone has ten or more counts. The chain recombines TRBV5-4 with TRBJ2-1; 10 bases match TRBD2. The CDR3 is 16 residues long. After removal of 4 bases from V and 4 bases from J, the junction contained 8 bases not matched to a gene. In germline, CDR1 is SGHNT, CDR2 YYREEE (reference sequence). The CDR3 protein is CASSHSSGRYYNEQFF. DNA of the CDR3: TGTGCCAGCAGCCATTCTAGCGGGAGATATTACAATGAGCAGTTCTTC.

This clone was detected many times. The V call is TRBV7-3, the J call TRBJ2-2, with a weak D call TRBD1 (6 bases). In germline, CDR1 is SGHTA, CDR2 FQGTGA. V lost 1 base and J 9 bases, leaving 12 bases between the germline ends. The CDR3 covers 14 residues. The CDR3 sequence is CASSLNWGPRELFF. In nucleotides, the CDR3 is TGTGCCAGCAGCTTAAATTGGGGGCCTAGGGAGCTGTTTTTT.